This T cell receptor (beta chain) emerged from a study of blood T cell repertoires in COVID-19 (dated by TCRdb to 2019 to 2021). Background on the whole study: Collaborator samples came from the United States, Italy and Spain and covered acute and convalescent phases of COVID-19. The repertoires were released in a freely available public database intended as a resource for research on the immune response to SARS-CoV-2. The samples were drawn from two sources: the first 160 participants of the ongoing ImmuneRACE study, and approximately 1,300 subjects contributed by 6 global collaborators. The prospective study material was composed of cDNA or gDNA derived from T cells, B-cell-depleted T cells, or PBMCs. Subjects who had been exposed to COVID-19, were actively infected with it, or had recovered from it provided the deeply sampled blood TCRbeta repertoires that made up the dataset. HLA class I and class II types, where available, came from metadata supplied by the sample provider rather than from assay-based typing. Nearly every sample came with metadata listing a de-identified subject ID, COVID-19 status, age in years and sex.

The germline V gene gives CDR1 as MDHEN and CDR2 as SYDVKM. Trimming takes 2 bases from V and 7 bases from J, and the germline ends sit 11 bases apart. From its cysteine to its phenylalanine, the CDR3 spans 13 amino acids. CDR3 DNA only is kept here, 39 bases in frame from base 1. TCRbeta CDR3 regions were amplified from genomic DNA using the immunoSEQ Assay, a bias-controlled multiplex PCR. From the authors' description of their analysis: Nucleated cell counts per sample were estimated from amplification of reference gene primers within the assay. To quantify the absolute abundance of each unique TCRbeta CDR3 rearrangement, sequence reads were collapsed and filtered. Productive Simpson clonality was computed per sample as the square root of Simpson's diversity index over productive rearrangements. TCRdb provides this immuneACCESS table in a form limited to in-frame rearrangements. Some clones are lacking; in checked studies, under half of them reflect an unresolved V gene, and why the rest are absent is not known. From that table come the V and J calls and clone size; the DNA was used to work out D and trimming. The sample table lists roughly 120,000 clones, about 88% of them with a count of one. The ten largest clones represent 8% to 8.5% of the sample.

A second Seattle source provided samples from volunteer blood donors who had recovered from COVID-19. Each collaborating institution followed its own protocols to collect whole blood in K2EDTA tubes. For TCRbeta analysis, collaborators shipped samples in one of three forms: frozen whole blood, isolated PBMCs, or DNA extracted from either of those sample types. A word on this clone: Its antigen has not been determined. No much larger clonotype is one base removed from it; base qualities were not supplied.

Here is what the overall study found, with its caveats: How much clinical and demographic metadata was included differed by source and by participant, and the metadata was provided uncurated.

The V and J genes are TRBV28 and TRBJ1-1, and TRBD1 may be the D gene, going by 5 matching bases. Sequencing used peripheral blood. This receptor was identified in a woman in her 70s who had recovered from COVID-19. In nucleotides, the sequence is TGTGCCAGCAGTTTACGACCGGGGGATGAAGCTTTCTTT. Its product reads: CASSLRPGDEAFF.